What follows describes a single TCR beta chain. These data are taken from a study of blood T cell repertoires in COVID-19. Study information: Acute and convalescent COVID-19 specimens originated in the United States, Italy and Spain. PBMCs, B-cell-depleted T cells, or T cells were the source of the cDNA or gDNA that made up the material.

Original handling: Amplification of reference gene primers provided the estimated nucleated cell counts. The assay was immunoSEQ multiplex PCR, and TCRdb's table has in-frame clones only and misses some. The DNA was the basis for D and trimming; V, J and clone size are from that table. The table shows some 130,000 clones, with around 89% occurring only once. CDR3 length: 13 amino acids. Trimming took 4 bases from V and 7 from J; bases not matched to a gene: 5. Germline V gene data show CDR1 as SGHRS and CDR2 as YFSETQ. The source material was peripheral blood. The receptor comes from a man aged 60 to 75 with COVID-19, enrolled during active disease. The chain uses TRBV5-1 and TRBJ1-2; 9 bases are a match to TRBD1. CDR3 amino acids: CASSPGQGLGYTF. The CDR3 DNA follows: TGCGCCAGCAGCCCGGGACAGGGTCTTGGCTACACCTTC.